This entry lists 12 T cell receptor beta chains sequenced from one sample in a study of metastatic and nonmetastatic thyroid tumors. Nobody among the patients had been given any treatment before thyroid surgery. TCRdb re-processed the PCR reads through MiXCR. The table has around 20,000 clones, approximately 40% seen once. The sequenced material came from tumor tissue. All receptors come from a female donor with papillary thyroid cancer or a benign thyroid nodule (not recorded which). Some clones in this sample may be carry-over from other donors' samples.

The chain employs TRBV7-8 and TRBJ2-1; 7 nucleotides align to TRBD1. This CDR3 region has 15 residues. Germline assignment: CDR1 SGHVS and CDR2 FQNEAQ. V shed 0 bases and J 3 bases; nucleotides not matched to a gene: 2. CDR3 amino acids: CASSLAGGRYNEQFF. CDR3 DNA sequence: TGTGCCAGCAGCTTAGCAGGGGGCCGCTACAATGAGCAGTTCTTC.

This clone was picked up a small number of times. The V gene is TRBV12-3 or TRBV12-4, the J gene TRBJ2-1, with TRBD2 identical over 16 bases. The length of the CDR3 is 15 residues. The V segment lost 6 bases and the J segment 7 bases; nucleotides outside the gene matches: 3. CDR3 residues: CASRGLAGGLNEQFF. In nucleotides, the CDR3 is TGTGCCAGCAGGGGACTAGCGGGAGGGCTGAATGAGCAGTTCTTC.

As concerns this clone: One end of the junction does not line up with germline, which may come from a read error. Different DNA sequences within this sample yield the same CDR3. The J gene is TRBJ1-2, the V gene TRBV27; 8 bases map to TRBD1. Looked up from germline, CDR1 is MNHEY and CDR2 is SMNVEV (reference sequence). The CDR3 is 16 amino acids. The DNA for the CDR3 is TGTGCCAGCAGTTTTGCCAATCTAGGACAGGGAAATGGATACACCTTC. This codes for CASSFANLGQGNGYTF.

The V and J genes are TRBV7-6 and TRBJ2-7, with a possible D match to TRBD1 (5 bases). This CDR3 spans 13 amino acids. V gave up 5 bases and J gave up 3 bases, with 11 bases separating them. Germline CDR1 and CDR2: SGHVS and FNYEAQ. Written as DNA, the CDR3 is TGTGCCAGCAGCCCCCAGGGATACTACGAGCAGTACTTC. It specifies CASSPQGYYEQYF. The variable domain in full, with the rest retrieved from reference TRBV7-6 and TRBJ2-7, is GAGVSQSPRYKVTKRGQDVALRCDPISGHVSLYWYRQALGQGPEFLTYFNYEAQQDKSGLPNDRFSAERPEGSISTLTIQRTEQRDSAMYRCASSPQGYYEQYFGPGTRLTVT.

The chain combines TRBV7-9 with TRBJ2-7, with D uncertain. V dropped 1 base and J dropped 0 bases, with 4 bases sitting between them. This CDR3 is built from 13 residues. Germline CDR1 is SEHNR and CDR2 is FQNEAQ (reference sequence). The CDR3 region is CASSLVPSYEQYF. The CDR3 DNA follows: TGTGCCAGCAGCTTAGTGCCCTCCTACGAGCAGTACTTC.

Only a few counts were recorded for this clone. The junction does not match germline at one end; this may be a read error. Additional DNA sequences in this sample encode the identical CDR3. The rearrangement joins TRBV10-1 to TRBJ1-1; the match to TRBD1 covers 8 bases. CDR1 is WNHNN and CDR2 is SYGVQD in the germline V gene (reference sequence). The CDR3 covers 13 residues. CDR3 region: CASSGTGPTEAFF. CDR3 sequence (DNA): TGCGCCAGCAGCGGGACAGGTCCCACTGAGGCTTTCTTT.

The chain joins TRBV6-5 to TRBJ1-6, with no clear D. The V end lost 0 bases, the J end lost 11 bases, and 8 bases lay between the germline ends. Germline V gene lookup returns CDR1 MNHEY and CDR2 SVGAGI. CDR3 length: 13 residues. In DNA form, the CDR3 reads TGTGCCAGCAGTTACTCTGGAGCGGCACCCCTCCACTTT. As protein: CASSYSGAAPLHF.

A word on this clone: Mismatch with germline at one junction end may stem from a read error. The CDR3 region has the DNA TGTGCTAGCAGCTCGGCGAGCGGGAGTCTCAATGAGCAGTTCTTC. Protein sequence: CASSSASGSLNEQFF. The chain links TRBV7-7 to TRBJ2-1; TRBD2 matches at 8 bases. CDR1 SSHAT and CDR2 FNYEAQ come from the germline V gene (reference sequence). The CDR3 extends over 15 amino acids. Combining the CDR3 with reference TRBV7-7 and TRBJ2-1 gives the whole variable domain GAGVSQSPRYKVTKRGQDVTLRCDPISSHATLYWYQQALGQGPEFLTYFNYEAQPDKSGLPSDRFSAERPEGSISTLTIQRTEQRDSAMYRCASSSASGSLNEQFFGPGTRLTVL.

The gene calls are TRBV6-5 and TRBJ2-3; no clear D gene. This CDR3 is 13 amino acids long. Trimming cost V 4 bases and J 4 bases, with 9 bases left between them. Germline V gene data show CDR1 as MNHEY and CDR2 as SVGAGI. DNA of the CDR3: TGTGCCAGCAGTTTCGCTCTCGCAGATACGCAGTATTTT. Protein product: CASSFALADTQYF.

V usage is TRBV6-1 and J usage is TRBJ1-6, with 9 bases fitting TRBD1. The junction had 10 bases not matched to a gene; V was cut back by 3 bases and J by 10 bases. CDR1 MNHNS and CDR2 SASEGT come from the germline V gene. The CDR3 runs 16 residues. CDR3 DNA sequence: TGTGCCAGCAGTGAGAGCCTGTTGGGACAGGGCTCACCCCTCCACTTT. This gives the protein CASSESLLGQGSPLHF.

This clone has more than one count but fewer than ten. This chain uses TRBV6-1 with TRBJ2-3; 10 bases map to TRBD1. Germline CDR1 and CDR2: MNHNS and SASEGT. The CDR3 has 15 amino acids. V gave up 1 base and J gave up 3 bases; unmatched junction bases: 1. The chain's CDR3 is CASSEGTGGTDTQYF. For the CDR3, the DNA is TGTGCCAGCAGTGAAGGGACAGGGGGAACAGATACGCAGTATTTT.

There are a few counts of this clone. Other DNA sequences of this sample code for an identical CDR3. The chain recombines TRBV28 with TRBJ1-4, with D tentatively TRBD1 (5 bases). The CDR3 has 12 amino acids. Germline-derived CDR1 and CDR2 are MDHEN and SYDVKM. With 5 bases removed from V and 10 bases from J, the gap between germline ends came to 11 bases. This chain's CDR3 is CASSPPRGKLFF. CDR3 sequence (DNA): TGTGCCAGCAGTCCACCGAGGGGAAAACTGTTTTTT.